This TCR beta chain was identified in a study of T-cell reconstitution after alpha-beta-depleted transplantation in children. There are 16 residues in the CDR3. Germline lookup yields CDR1 SGDLS and CDR2 YYNGEE. V lost 2 bases, J lost 3 bases, and 15 bases lay in between. The authors prepared the TCRbeta library with unique molecular identifiers. TCRdb recomputed calls from the PCR reads with MiXCR, one row per CDR3 protein. The table shows some 300,000 distinct CDR3 sequences, with around 7.1% occurring only once. Comment on this clonotype: The antigen remains unidentified.

General study points: The main origin of T-cell counts and diversity one year after transplant was newly produced T cells.

This TCR derives from a female patient aged 2-9 years who had a stem cell transplant for Fanconi anemia, so the T cells may come from the graft donor. The sample here was peripheral blood, taken 360 days after TCRalphabeta/CD19-depleted stem cell transplant. The V call is TRBV9, the J call TRBJ2-1; tentative D call: TRBD2 (6 bases). For the CDR3, the DNA is TGTGCCAGCAGCGTCCTCCGGGACTCCGGCTACAATGAGCAGTTCTTC. Residues: CASSVLRDSGYNEQFF.